This T cell receptor beta chain was documented in a study of T cells in Graves' hyperthyroidism and ophthalmopathy. Findings and caveats of the study: Blood also contained most expanded thyroid clonotypes above 0.001.

Germline CDR1 reads MNHNS; CDR2 reads SASEGT. This CDR3 comprises 18 residues. V was trimmed by 5 bases and J by 8 bases, leaving 29 bases between them. Uncontrolled infections, other autoimmune diseases, pregnancy or lactation led to exclusion of patients. PBMCs came from over 8.5 ml fresh peripheral blood. The source material, RNA transcripts, was used to amplify TCR beta CDR3 regions. A set of HTBI primers served as the primers for a first-round RT-PCR of the TCR CDR3. MiXCR, applied by TCRdb to the multiplex PCR reads, yields one record per CDR3 protein. The table includes 460,000 or so distinct CDR3 sequences, around an eighth detected once. This clonotype came up many times. The antigen remains unidentified.

This clonotype originated in a woman aged 18-30 years with Graves' hyperthyroidism. This rearrangement joins TRBV6-1 to TRBJ2-3; D is possibly TRBD2 (7 bases). Sequencing was done on a sample of blood. CDR3 loop: CASSSHPHRDYQGGTQYF. The CDR3 nucleotides are TGTGCCAGCAGTTCCCACCCTCACCGGGACTACCAAGGGGGTACGCAGTATTTT.